The sequence of this TCR beta chain was determined in a study of shared clonotypes between healthy human individuals. CDR3 size: 14 residues. Germline CDR1 MNHEY, CDR2 SMNVEV (reference sequence). The germline V and J ends were trimmed by 5 bases and 1 base, with 9 bases remaining between them. Profiling relied on immunoSEQ multiplex PCR, and the TCRdb table lists in-frame clones only, not all of them. The sample lists 650,000 to 700,000 clones, about 90% occurring once. Sequenced: memory CD8+ T cells from PBMCs. Indicated subset: CD45RO+ cells pooled with CCR7-negative TemRA cells. The source of this sequence is a man aged 18 to 29 in good health. Some clones in this sample may be carry-over from other donors' samples. The chain uses TRBV27 and TRBJ2-1; maybe TRBD1 (5 bases). CDR3 DNA: TGTGCCAGCAGTCAGGGCAGGTCCTACAATGAGCAGTTCTTC. This translates into CASSQGRSYNEQFF.